These 29 T cell receptor beta chains came from one sample sequenced in a study of cytomegalovirus exposure and HLA in healthy donors. The PCR was carried out with 60 Vbeta primers and 13 Jbeta primers. Method: immunoSEQ multiplex PCR; TCRdb's copy keeps in-frame clones and lacks some. The sample contains around 130,000 clones, about 74% of which appear only once. The sample consisted of PBMCs. These receptors were collected from a man in his forties or fifties in good health and CMV-seropositive.

The J gene is TRBJ2-5, the V gene TRBV7-2, with D possibly TRBD1 on 6 matching bases. The end of the DNA fits TRBJ2-7 better, so the J call may be wrong. Germline-derived CDR1 and CDR2 are SGHTA and FQGNSA. This CDR3 is 14 amino acids long. The DNA of the CDR3 is TGTGCCAGCAGCTTAGCTACAGGGTCCTACGAGCAGTACTTC. This encodes CASSLATGSYEQYF.

V usage is TRBV5-4 and J usage is TRBJ2-7, with D maybe TRBD1 (5 bases). Germline CDR1 and CDR2: SGHNT and YYREEE (reference sequence). V was cut by 3 bases and J by 3 bases, with 7 bases left in between. The CDR3 loop spans 12 amino acids. The CDR3 DNA is TGTGCCAGCAGCTCTACAGGCTACGAGCAGTACTTC. Amino acid sequence: CASSSTGYEQYF.

This chain links TRBV30 with TRBJ1-6, with D possibly matching TRBD1 (6 bases). The CDR3 contains 14 residues. Germline V CDR1 and CDR2: GTSNPN, SVGIG (reference sequence). The V and J ends lost 4 bases and 7 bases respectively, with 14 bases between them. The CDR3 DNA reads TGTGCCTGGAAAGGGGGGGCAGGGAATTCACCCCTCCACTTT. Amino acids: CAWKGGAGNSPLHF.

The chain carries TRBV2 and TRBJ2-5; 11 bases are a match to TRBD1. The end of the DNA aligns better with TRBJ2-7, so the J call may be wrong. Germline V gene lookup returns CDR1 SNHLY and CDR2 FYNNEI. The CDR3 sequence is 16 residues long. CDR3 sequence reads: CASRKGTGGTVYEQYF. The CDR3, as DNA: TGTGCCAGCAGGAAAGGGACAGGGGGGACGGTCTACGAGCAGTACTTC.

This chain links TRBV2 with TRBJ2-7, with 11 bases that match TRBD2. The germline V gene encodes CDR1 SNHLY and CDR2 FYNNEI. The CDR3 spans 15 residues. J gave up 2 bases and V 6 bases, and 6 bases lay outside the gene matches. Here the CDR3 reads CASSAGTSGPYEQYF. CDR3 DNA: TGTGCCAGCAGCGCCGGGACTAGCGGCCCCTACGAGCAGTACTTC.

This chain connects TRBV7-8 to TRBJ1-5; 7 bases line up with TRBD1. Trimming took 2 bases from V and 6 from J; bases not matched to a gene: 10. This CDR3 has 16 residues. The germline V gene has CDR1 SGHVS and CDR2 FQNEAQ. The CDR3 here is CASSLSQNRGGQPQHF. In DNA form, the CDR3 reads TGTGCCAGCAGCTTAAGTCAGAACAGGGGCGGTCAGCCCCAGCATTTT.

The chain recombines TRBV28 with TRBJ2-5; D uncertain. V was trimmed by 2 bases and J by 2 bases, leaving 6 bases between them. This CDR3 contains 13 residues. Germline V gene sequence: CDR1 MDHEN, CDR2 SYDVKM. The DNA of the CDR3 is TGTGCCAGCAGTTTAGGCAGACAAGAGACCCAGTACTTC. Encoded protein: CASSLGRQETQYF.

V is TRBV5-6 and J is TRBJ2-7; possibly TRBD1 for D (6 bases). V was pared by 1 base and J by 3 bases, with 11 bases between. The CDR3 extends over 14 amino acids. Germline CDR1 is SGHDT and CDR2 is YYEEEE. As DNA, the CDR3 is TGTGCCAGCAGCTTGTGGGGGCCCAGCTACGAGCAGTACTTC. The encoded protein is CASSLWGPSYEQYF. Full variable domain (outside the CDR3, taken from reference TRBV5-6 and TRBJ2-7): DAGVTQSPTHLIKTRGQQVTLRCSPKSGHDTVSWYQQALGQGPQFIFQYYEEEERQRGNFPDRFSGHQFPNYSSELNVNALLLGDSALYLCASSLWGPSYEQYFGPGTRLTVT.

CDR3 sequence (DNA): TGTGCCAGCAGTACAAACAGCAATCAGCCCCAGCATTTT. The encoded protein is CASSTNSNQPQHF. The chain couples TRBV27 to TRBJ1-5; no clear D gene. Trimming cost V 5 bases and J 1 base, with 6 bases left between them. The CDR3 extends over 13 amino acids. Germline CDR1 MNHEY, CDR2 SMNVEV (reference sequence).

The V and J genes are TRBV10-3 and TRBJ1-1; D gene ambiguous. The CDR3 length is 11 residues. CDR1 is ENHRY and CDR2 is SYGVKD in the germline V gene. Trimming stripped 3 bases from V and 7 bases from J, with 6 bases between. The CDR3 DNA reads TGTGCCATCAGTGACGGGTTTGAAGCTTTCTTT. Translation: CAISDGFEAFF.

V usage is TRBV15 and J usage is TRBJ1-2; maybe TRBD1 (5 bases). The V gene's germline CDR1 is LNHNV and CDR2 YYDKDF (reference sequence). The CDR3 totals 13 residues. Between the trimmed V and J ends, which lost 5 bases and 1 base, there was a span of 8 bases. The CDR3 reads CATSLQVNYGYTF. DNA of the CDR3: TGTGCCACCAGCTTACAGGTTAACTATGGCTACACCTTC.

The rearrangement joins TRBV6-5 to TRBJ2-5; D is unclear. Trimming removed 4 bases at V and 3 bases at J, with 18 bases between. The CDR3 sequence is 16 residues long. The germline V gene has CDR1 MNHEY and CDR2 SVGAGI. DNA for the CDR3: TGTGCCAGCAGTTCTTATACAGCTACCCGTAAAGAGACCCAGTACTTC. Translating it yields CASSSYTATRKETQYF.

V usage is TRBV7-9 and J usage is TRBJ2-3; a possible D gene is TRBD2 (5 bases). The V end was cut by 0 bases, the J end by 1 base, with 11 bases between. CDR1 is SEHNR, CDR2 FQNEAQ, per germline (reference sequence). CDR3 length: 16 residues. The CDR3 DNA sequence: TGTGCCAGCAGCTTAGCGTCCGGGATTCGCACAGATACGCAGTATTTT. Amino acids: CASSLASGIRTDTQYF.

The CDR3 loop reads CATSLPWGGAEAFF. The CDR3, as DNA: TGTGCCACCAGCCTTCCCTGGGGGGGAGCTGAAGCTTTCTTT. This chain uses TRBV15 with TRBJ1-1, with D possibly matching TRBD1 (5 bases). V was clipped by 5 bases and J by 6 bases, with 16 bases between them. CDR3 length: 14 amino acids. The germline gives CDR1 LNHNV, CDR2 YYDKDF (reference sequence). Supplemented by reference TRBV15 and TRBJ1-1, the full variable domain reads DAMVIQNPRYQVTQFGKPVTLSCSQTLNHNVMYWYQQKSSQAPKLLFHYYDKDFNNEADTPDNFQSRRPNTSFCFLDIRSPGLGDTAMYLCATSLPWGGAEAFFGQGTRLTVV.

The CDR3 is CSVGRRSGRPSGELFF. Here the CDR3 DNA reads TGCAGCGTCGGTAGGCGGAGCGGGAGGCCCTCCGGGGAGCTGTTTTTT. The chain uses TRBV29-1 and TRBJ2-2, with 9 positions matching TRBD2. Looked up from germline, CDR1 is SQVTM and CDR2 is ANQGSEA. Trimming cost V 6 bases and J 6 bases; bases outside gene matches: 14. This CDR3 region has 16 residues.

The V and J genes are TRBV18 and TRBJ1-2; unclear D gene. Trimming removed 2 bases from V and 8 bases from J, with 12 bases in between. CDR3 length: 13 residues. Germline V CDR1 and CDR2: KGHSH, LQKENI. CDR3: CASSPGPREGYTF. In DNA form, the CDR3 reads TGTGCCAGCTCACCAGGGCCCCGGGAGGGCTACACCTTC.

This clone was seen a few times. The V gene is TRBV9, the J gene TRBJ1-3; D gene ambiguous. The germline V and J ends were trimmed by 3 bases and 0 bases, with 10 bases remaining between them. The CDR3 has 15 residues. The germline V gene has CDR1 SGDLS and CDR2 YYNGEE. The CDR3 nucleotides are TGTGCCAGCAGCGCACAGAAGAGCTCTGGAAACACCATATATTTT. This translates into CASSAQKSSGNTIYF.

The rearrangement links TRBV28 to TRBJ2-7, with D perhaps matching TRBD1 (6 bases). The V gene lost 6 bases and the J gene lost 5 bases, with 11 bases spanning the gap. Germline CDR1 is MDHEN and CDR2 is SYDVKM. CDR3 size: 12 residues. The CDR3: CASRITGNEQYF. CDR3 DNA sequence: TGTGCCAGCAGAATCACAGGGAACGAGCAGTACTTC.

This chain uses TRBV9 with TRBJ2-5, with TRBD2 matching 9 bases. The germline V gene has CDR1 SGDLS and CDR2 YYNGEE. The J segment lost 4 bases and the V segment lost 4 bases, leaving 5 bases of the junction unmatched. CDR3 length: 14 residues. DNA of the CDR3: TGTGCCAGCAGCTCCGGGACTAGCAGAGAGACCCAGTACTTC. Translation gives CASSSGTSRETQYF.

This chain joins TRBV7-2 and TRBJ1-5; the match to TRBD1 covers 9 bases. The germline V gene has CDR1 SGHTA and CDR2 FQGNSA. The length of the CDR3 is 14 residues. V lost 8 bases to trimming and J lost 6 bases; unmatched junction nucleotides: 8. The CDR3 DNA sequence: TGTGCCAGCGGGGCCAACAGGGGGCCTCAGCCCCAGCATTTT. It is translated as CASGANRGPQPQHF.

This clone occurred a few times. The chain couples TRBV28 to TRBJ1-4; 7 positions agree with TRBD1. There are 16 residues in the CDR3. Germline V gives CDR1 MDHEN, CDR2 SYDVKM. J gave up 4 bases and V 4 bases, and 9 bases lay outside the gene matches. CDR3 residues: CASSSPWDSLNEKLFF. CDR3 DNA sequence: TGTGCCAGCAGTTCCCCCTGGGACAGCCTTAATGAAAAACTGTTTTTT.

Notes on this clone: The identical CDR3 is also encoded by other nucleotide sequences in the sample. The rearrangement joins TRBV5-1 to TRBJ1-2; TRBD1 is a possible D gene (6 bases). Germline-derived CDR1 and CDR2 are SGHRS and YFSETQ. This CDR3 contains 14 residues. The V and J ends lost 0 bases and 5 bases respectively, with 11 bases between them. The CDR3 here is CASSLGDRNYGYTF. For the CDR3, the DNA is TGCGCCAGCAGCTTGGGCGACAGGAATTATGGCTACACCTTC.

V usage is TRBV10-1 and J usage is TRBJ2-5; D unresolved. With 5 bases removed from V and 5 bases from J, the gap between germline ends came to 6 bases. CDR1 and CDR2 from the germline V gene are WNHNN and SYGVQD (reference sequence). This CDR3 region has 11 residues. For the CDR3, the DNA is TGCGCCAGCAGTTCTCGGGAGACCCAGTACTTC. Its translation: CASSSRETQYF.

V usage is TRBV6-1 and J usage is TRBJ1-5; no clear D gene. The CDR3 runs to 17 residues. Trimming left V 1 base short and J 2 bases short, with 15 bases between. Germline loops: CDR1 MNHNS, CDR2 SASEGT. CDR3 protein: CASSEGVGVGGNQPQHF. Written as DNA, the CDR3 is TGTGCCAGCAGTGAAGGGGTAGGCGTCGGAGGCAATCAGCCCCAGCATTTT.

This clone was counted only a few times. V usage is TRBV5-6 and J usage is TRBJ2-5; D is perhaps TRBD2 (5 bases). V gave up 1 base and J gave up 2 bases, with 12 bases separating them. CDR3 length: 15 residues. In germline, CDR1 is SGHDT, CDR2 YYEEEE. CDR3 sequence: CASSLPGSGQETQYF. The DNA of the CDR3 is TGTGCCAGCAGCTTGCCGGGGTCAGGACAAGAGACCCAGTACTTC.

The rearrangement joins TRBV5-1 to TRBJ1-2; TRBD1 aligns across 7 bases. V shed 0 bases, J shed 4 bases, and the junction held 6 bases outside the gene matches. This CDR3 has 15 amino acids. Per germline, CDR1 SGHRS and CDR2 YFSETQ. CDR3 in amino acids: CASSLAGQDIYGYTF. For the CDR3, the DNA is TGCGCCAGCAGCTTGGCTGGACAGGACATCTATGGCTACACCTTC.

This sequence joins TRBV6-4 and TRBJ2-1; 9 positions match TRBD2. The ends lost 8 bases at V and 0 bases at J; junction bases unmatched: 8. The CDR3 is 16 amino acids. The germline gives CDR1 MRHNA, CDR2 SNTAGT. CDR3 sequence reads: CASQLAGKSSYNEQFF. The DNA of the CDR3 is TGTGCCAGCCAACTAGCGGGCAAGAGCTCCTACAATGAGCAGTTCTTC.

J is TRBJ2-2 and V is TRBV12-5; a possible D gene is TRBD1 (5 bases). Germline CDR1 and CDR2: LGHNT and FRNRAP. Trimming took 6 bases from V and 7 from J, leaving 9 bases between them. The CDR3 has 12 amino acids. CDR3 nucleotides: TGTGCTAGTGGCCAGGGTATCGGGGAGCTGTTTTTT. It specifies CASGQGIGELFF.

Written as DNA, the CDR3 is TGTGCCAGCAGCTTACAACCCCGAGGGACTGAAGCTTTCTTT. Protein sequence: CASSLQPRGTEAFF. The V gene is TRBV7-9, the J gene TRBJ1-1, with D uncertain. CDR3 length: 14 residues. Germline values: CDR1 SEHNR, CDR2 FQNEAQ (reference sequence). The germline V and J ends were trimmed by 2 bases and 5 bases, with 12 bases remaining between them.